The rows below give T cell receptor beta chains drawn from one sample of a study of T cell responses to AZD1222 COVID-19 vaccine. TCRdb's copy holds only in-frame clones and misses some; the assay was immunoSEQ multiplex PCR. Of approximately 150,000 clones listed, approximately 91% are singletons. The material was peripheral blood, obtained 28 days after the second AZD1222 dose. The receptors come from an adult who received the AZD1222 COVID-19 vaccine. Each CDR3 is given with its conserved first and last residue. A D gene is named only where the DNA matches it firmly. Expanded clones are given a class, and other clones once, few, many or no size at all.

J	D	V	size	DNA	CDR3
TRBJ1-4	TRBD1	TRBV7-9	.	TGTGCCAGCAGCTCCAGGACAGGGGACGGAAAACTGTTTTTT	CASSSRTGDGKLFF
TRBJ2-7	TRBD2	TRBV18	.	TGTGCCAGCTCTCCACTTCCCCCCACCAGCGGGAAGGCCTACGAGCAGTACTTC	CASSPLPPTSGKAYEQYF
TRBJ1-6	.	TRBV19	.	TGTGCCAGTAGAAAGGGCCCGGAGGATGATTCACCCCTCCACTTT	CASRKGPEDDSPLHF
TRBJ1-2	.	TRBV3-1/TRBV3-2	.	TGTGCCAGCAGCCAAGAAGCCGGAAACTATGGCTACACCTTC	CASSQEAGNYGYTF
TRBJ2-1	.	TRBV2	.	TGTGCCAGCAGTTACAGGTTCTACAATGAGCAGTTCTTC	CASSYRFYNEQFF
TRBJ2-5	.	TRBV25-1	.	TGTGCCAGCAGTCCCACCCTGGGGGAGACCCAGTACTTC	CASSPTLGETQYF
TRBJ1-2	TRBD1	TRBV9	.	TGTGCCAGCAGCGCTGGGACAGATGGCTACACCTTC	CASSAGTDGYTF
TRBJ2-1	.	TRBV6-1	.	TGTGCCAGCAGTGATAGGGCAGTCGGCAATGAGCAGTTCTTC	CASSDRAVGNEQFF
TRBJ2-5	.	TRBV7-9	.	TGTGCCAGCAATGCGGGTGGCGCGGAGACCCAGTACTTC	CASNAGGAETQYF
TRBJ2-2	.	TRBV9	once	TGTGCCAGCAGCGTAGGTGTGGGGGTCTCGAACACCGGGGAGCTGTTTTTT	CASSVGVGVSNTGELFF
TRBJ2-7	.	TRBV6-5	.	TGTGCCAGCAGTTACCGGGCCTCCCGCTTCGAGCAGTACTTC	CASSYRASRFEQYF
TRBJ1-2	TRBD1	TRBV6-1	.	TGTGCCAGCAGTGAAGCTCGGACAGGGCTCGTATATGGCTACACCTTC	CASSEARTGLVYGYTF
TRBJ2-1	TRBD2	TRBV5-1	.	TGCGCCAGCAGCTTGGGACTAGCGGGAGTGAATGAGCAGTTCTTC	CASSLGLAGVNEQFF
TRBJ2-7	TRBD1	TRBV19	.	TGTGCCAGTACCCCCGGGACAGGGCCTTACGAGCAGTACTTC	CASTPGTGPYEQYF
TRBJ1-1	.	TRBV4-1	.	TGCGCCAGCAGCCAAGATTGGGGATTGAACACTGAAGCTTTCTTT	CASSQDWGLNTEAFF
TRBJ1-1	TRBD1	TRBV15	.	TGTGCCACCAGCAGAGCCGGGACAGCGGACTATGCTTTCTTT	CATSRAGTADYAFF
TRBJ1-6	TRBD1	TRBV24-1	.	TGTGCCACCAAGGGGGCTAATTCACCCCTCCACTTT	CATKGANSPLHF
TRBJ1-2	TRBD1	TRBV6-5	.	TGTGCCAGCAGTTACGGGACAGGGAATAACTATGGCTACACCTTC	CASSYGTGNNYGYTF
TRBJ2-1	TRBD2	TRBV4-1	once	TGCGCCAGCAGCCAAGGTAGCGGGGGTTCCTACAATGAGCAGTTCTTC	CASSQGSGGSYNEQFF
TRBJ2-1	.	TRBV5-1	.	TGCGCCAGCAGCTTGACCGGGGTGGTTCAGTTCTTC	CASSLTGVVQFF
TRBJ1-5	TRBD1	TRBV5-8	.	TGTGCCAGCAGCTTTCGACAGGGGGGCCAGCCCCAGCATTTT	CASSFRQGGQPQHF
TRBJ2-7	.	TRBV3-1/TRBV3-2	.	TGTGCCAGCAGCCAATCCGAGAATTTGGAGCAGTACTTC	CASSQSENLEQYF
TRBJ1-1	.	TRBV19	once	TGTGCCAGTAGTTATCTGACTGAAGCTTTCTTT	CASSYLTEAFF
TRBJ1-6	.	TRBV5-1	.	TGCGCCAGCAGCTTGGAGGGGGGTTCACCCCTCCACTTT	CASSLEGGSPLHF
TRBJ1-2	.	TRBV7-8	.	TGTGCCAGCAGCCCCGGGGGGGGGAGTTATGGCTACACCTTC	CASSPGGGSYGYTF
TRBJ2-7	.	TRBV3-1/TRBV3-2	.	TGTGCCAGCAGCCGCGTCGACTACGAGCAGTACTTC	CASSRVDYEQYF
TRBJ1-1	.	TRBV2	once	TGTGCCAGCAGCTTTTTGACAGCGAACACTGAAGCTTTCTTT	CASSFLTANTEAFF
TRBJ1-2	.	TRBV19	once	TGTGCCAGTAGTCGGGAGGGTAACTATGGCTACACCTTC	CASSREGNYGYTF
TRBJ1-2	.	TRBV12-3/TRBV12-4	.	TGTGCCAGCAGCTTGGGATTCTATGGCTACACCTTC	CASSLGFYGYTF
TRBJ2-1	.	TRBV6-1	.	TGTGCCAGCAGTAAAGCGGTGCCCTACAATGAGCAGTTCTTC	CASSKAVPYNEQFF
TRBJ2-5	.	TRBV18	.	TGTGCCAGCTCACGGGACAAACAAGAGACCCAGTACTTC	CASSRDKQETQYF
TRBJ1-3	.	TRBV10-1	.	TGCGCCAGCAGTGCAGTGGGGAGGTCTGGAAACACCATATATTTT	CASSAVGRSGNTIYF
TRBJ2-4	.	TRBV6-2/TRBV6-3	.	TGTGCCAGCAGTTTAAAAAACATTCAGTACTTC	CASSLKNIQYF
TRBJ2-3	TRBD2	TRBV3-1/TRBV3-2	.	TGTGCCAGCAGCCCTTCTAGCGGGACCACAGATACGCAGTATTTT	CASSPSSGTTDTQYF
TRBJ1-2	.	TRBV2	.	TGTGCCAGCAGTGACATAGGAGGGGCCTACGGCTACACCTTC	CASSDIGGAYGYTF
TRBJ1-4	.	TRBV27	.	TGTGCCAGCAGTTCTTGGCAGTCTAATGAAAAACTGTTTTTT	CASSSWQSNEKLFF
TRBJ2-1	TRBD2	TRBV19	.	TGTGCCAGTAGTACCTTCGGACTAGCGGGGGAAGGTGTGCAGTTCTTC	CASSTFGLAGEGVQFF
TRBJ1-3	TRBD1	TRBV4-1	.	TGCGCCAGCAGCCAGCCACGACAGGGTCCAAGCTCTGGAAACACCATATATTTT	CASSQPRQGPSSGNTIYF